Following are 30 T cell receptor beta chains from one sample sequenced in a study of blood T cell repertoires in COVID-19 (TCRdb year 2020). Library generation was performed with the immunoSEQ multiplex PCR assay. TCRdb provides this immuneACCESS table in a form limited to in-frame rearrangements. Some clones are lacking; in checked studies, under half of them reflect an unresolved V gene, and why the rest are absent is not known. A total of some 350,000 clones appear in this sample, approximately 86% of them only once. The ten largest clonotypes hold about 2.9% of the sample. The sequencing input was peripheral blood. These receptors all stem from a human donor in a cohort sampled during active COVID-19.

V and J are TRBV16 and TRBJ2-2; D unresolved. This CDR3 has 15 residues. Germline-derived CDR1 and CDR2 are KGHSY and FQNENV. Trimming shortened V by 1 base and J by 4 bases, and 10 bases separated the two germline ends. CDR3 coding DNA: TGTGCCAGCAGCCAATTGAGGCCTACCACCGGGGAGCTGTTTTTT. This codes for CASSQLRPTTGELFF.

The V gene is TRBV4-1, the J gene TRBJ2-7, with 11 bases lining up with TRBD1. Germline V gives CDR1 MGHRA, CDR2 YSYEKL. The length of the CDR3 is 15 residues. The ends lost 4 bases at V and 2 bases at J; junction bases unmatched: 4. The CDR3 DNA is TGCGCCAGCAGCCCCCGGACAGGGGGCGCCTACGAGCAGTACTTC. This gives the protein CASSPRTGGAYEQYF.

The genes are TRBV7-2 and TRBJ1-2; D is unresolved. V was pared by 2 bases and J by 3 bases, with 10 bases between. This CDR3 is built from 14 residues. Germline-derived CDR1 and CDR2 are SGHTA and FQGNSA. The CDR3 DNA is TGTGCCAGCAGCTTACCGGCAGCGCACTATGGCTACACCTTC. It specifies CASSLPAAHYGYTF.

The CDR3 DNA reads TGTGCCAGCAGTTACTTCGTCCGGGGTGGCACAGATACGCAGTATTTT. Translated: CASSYFVRGGTDTQYF. The chain couples TRBV6-5 to TRBJ2-3, with D possibly matching TRBD2 (5 bases). Trimming removed 1 base at V and 1 base at J, with 12 bases between. The germline gives CDR1 MNHEY, CDR2 SVGAGI. This CDR3 is built from 16 residues.

The gene calls are TRBV5-4 and TRBJ1-2; the match to TRBD1 covers 7 bases. V gave up 1 base and J gave up 7 bases; unmatched junction bases: 13. From germline, CDR1 is SGHNT and CDR2 YYREEE (reference sequence). The CDR3 covers 16 residues. This CDR3 reads CASSLSGYEGAGGYTF. CDR3 nucleotide sequence: TGTGCCAGCAGCTTGTCAGGTTATGAGGGGGCTGGTGGCTACACCTTC.

The rearrangement links TRBV10-2 to TRBJ2-1, with a possible D match to TRBD2 (6 bases). V lost 1 base and J lost 8, with 27 bases in between. CDR1 and CDR2 (germline): WSHSY, SAAADI. The CDR3 loop spans 19 amino acids. The CDR3 coding sequence is TGCGCCAGCAGTGAGTTTGGGACTGGACGCTATACGAATGGGGATGAGCAGTTCTTC. Amino acid sequence: CASSEFGTGRYTNGDEQFF.

The rearrangement uses TRBV21-1 and TRBJ1-2. TRBV21-1 is a listed pseudogene. This CDR3 has 16 residues. The CDR3 sequence is CASSKGGTPATYGYTF. CDR3 DNA: TGTGCCAGCAGCAAAGGCGGAACACCTGCCACCTATGGCTACACCTTC.

The rearrangement joins TRBV5-1 to TRBJ1-2; 7 positions agree with TRBD1. The V gene end was trimmed by 2 bases and the J gene end by 5 bases; junction bases not matched to a gene: 9. Germline CDR1 SGHRS, CDR2 YFSETQ. The CDR3 contains 15 residues. The CDR3 is CASSFGGQSDYGYTF. The CDR3 region has the DNA TGCGCCAGCAGCTTCGGGGGACAGTCAGATTATGGCTACACCTTC.

This clone was picked up one time. This chain uses TRBV6-1 with TRBJ1-1; 7 bases match TRBD1. The CDR3 covers 15 residues. Trimming removed 3 bases from V and 0 bases from J; junction bases left unmatched: 4. In germline, CDR1 is MNHNS, CDR2 SASEGT. The DNA for the CDR3 is TGTGCCAGCAGTGATATGGACAGGATGAACACTGAAGCTTTCTTT. It yields the protein CASSDMDRMNTEAFF.

The V gene is TRBV3-1 (or the pseudogene TRBV3-2), the J gene TRBJ1-3, with a weak D call TRBD1 (6 bases). Germline CDR1 and CDR2: LGHDT and YNNKEL (reference sequence). V was cut by 2 bases and J by 3 bases, with 11 bases left in between. This CDR3 region has 15 residues. This chain's CDR3 is CASSQLPGDGNTIYF. The CDR3 DNA reads as TGTGCCAGCAGCCAACTCCCAGGGGATGGAAACACCATATATTTT.

The chain is built from TRBV10-3 and TRBJ2-1; the match to TRBD2 covers 11 bases. The CDR3 spans 14 residues. The junction had 5 bases not matched to a gene; V was cut back by 7 bases and J by 6 bases. The germline gives CDR1 ENHRY, CDR2 SYGVKD. CDR3 residues: CAITGTSGSNEQFF. CDR3 bases: TGTGCCATCACGGGGACTAGCGGCTCCAATGAGCAGTTCTTC.

The chain couples TRBV11-2 to TRBJ1-1; D might be TRBD1 (5 bases). V lost 5 bases to trimming and J lost 5 bases, with 15 bases between them. The germline V gene encodes CDR1 SGHAT and CDR2 FQNNGV. This CDR3 region has 14 residues. The CDR3 here is CASSRIKEGTEAFF. CDR3 nucleotides: TGTGCCAGCAGCCGCATCAAGGAGGGGACTGAAGCTTTCTTT. The full variable domain, completed using reference TRBV11-2 and TRBJ1-1, is EAGVAQSPRYKIIEKRQSVAFWCNPISGHATLYWYQQILGQGPKLLIQFQNNGVVDDSQLPKDRFSAERLKGVDSTLKIQPAKLEDSAVYLCASSRIKEGTEAFFGQGTRLTVV.

This chain connects TRBV2 to TRBJ2-7; TRBD1 might be the D (6 bases). V shed 8 bases and J shed 5 bases, with 19 bases lying between them. The CDR3 loop spans 14 amino acids. Germline V lookup: CDR1 SNHLY, CDR2 FYNNEI. As DNA, the CDR3 is TGTGCCAGCTTACCCGCCAGGGGTCGAGACGAGCAGTACTTC. As protein: CASLPARGRDEQYF.

V usage is TRBV4-2 and J usage is TRBJ1-2, with 8 bases identical to TRBD1. The J segment lost 4 bases and the V segment lost 4 bases, leaving 23 bases of the junction unmatched. The germline gives CDR1 LGHNA, CDR2 YNFKEQ. There are 20 residues in the CDR3. The CDR3 DNA sequence: TGTGCCAGCAGCCCGAAGGCCACCCACGACGGGACAGGTGGCCGCTATGGCTACACCTTC. Protein product: CASSPKATHDGTGGRYGYTF.

The sample holds a few counts of this clone. J is TRBJ2-7 and V is TRBV10-2, with TRBD2 identical over 9 bases. V gave up 3 bases and J gave up 4 bases; unmatched junction bases: 13. The V gene's germline CDR1 is WSHSY and CDR2 SAAADI. This CDR3 has 17 residues. CDR3 amino acids: CASSEYVAGAGTYEQYF. For the CDR3, the DNA is TGCGCCAGCAGTGAATATGTAGCGGGGGCCGGAACTTACGAGCAGTACTTC.

J is TRBJ1-4 and V is TRBV30; D is unclear. Germline V gives CDR1 GTSNPN, CDR2 SVGIG (reference sequence). The V and J ends lost 2 bases and 7 bases respectively, with 11 bases between them. This CDR3 has 13 amino acids. The CDR3 bases are TGTGCCTGGAGTAATATGTGGGCTGAAAAACTGTTTTTT. Translating gives CAWSNMWAEKLFF.

This chain links TRBV7-2 with TRBJ1-2; D is perhaps TRBD1 (5 bases). The CDR3 is 13 amino acids. Germline loops: CDR1 SGHTA, CDR2 FQGNSA. The V and J ends lost 5 bases and 3 bases respectively, with 10 bases between them. The CDR3 loop is CASSHSGDYGYTF. The CDR3 DNA sequence: TGTGCCAGCAGCCATTCGGGGGACTATGGCTACACCTTC.

CDR3 residues: CASSYRDSEQYF. For the CDR3, the DNA is TGTGCCAGCAGCTACCGCGACTCGGAGCAGTACTTC. This chain links TRBV5-4 with TRBJ2-7; D not resolved. This CDR3 comprises 12 residues. Trimming stripped 3 bases from V and 7 bases from J, with 11 bases between. Per the germline V gene, CDR1 is SGHNT and CDR2 is YYREEE (reference sequence).

This sequence joins TRBV7-9 and TRBJ2-7; 9 bases map to TRBD2. V was clipped by 5 bases and J by 7 bases; unmatched bases: 9. Looked up from germline, CDR1 is SEHNR and CDR2 is FQNEAQ (reference sequence). CDR3 length: 14 amino acids. CDR3 bases: TGTGCCAGCAGCCGCCCCCAAGCGGGAGGTGAGCAGTACTTC. Encoded protein: CASSRPQAGGEQYF.

V is TRBV10-3 and J is TRBJ1-6; 7 nucleotides match TRBD1. The V gene's germline CDR1 is ENHRY and CDR2 SYGVKD. Trimming removed 6 bases from V and 6 bases from J; junction bases left unmatched: 2. The CDR3 covers 13 residues. CDR3 DNA: TGTGCCATCAGCGGGGACAGTAATTCACCCCTCCACTTT. Amino acids: CAISGDSNSPLHF.

This sequence joins TRBV11-3 and TRBJ2-1; D unclear. The CDR3 sequence is 13 residues long. The V and J ends lost 1 base and 8 bases respectively, with 9 bases between them. Germline V lookup: CDR1 SGHNT, CDR2 YENEEA. CDR3 loop: CASSLGAPDEQFF. The CDR3 DNA reads as TGTGCCAGCAGCTTAGGGGCCCCCGATGAGCAGTTCTTC.

CDR3 residues: CSVGLAGGPSETQYF. For the CDR3, the DNA is TGCAGCGTCGGACTAGCGGGAGGGCCCTCAGAGACCCAGTACTTC. V is TRBV29-1 and J is TRBJ2-5; 15 nucleotides line up with TRBD2. The CDR3 has 15 residues. Germline assignment: CDR1 SQVTM and CDR2 ANQGSEA. V shed 6 bases and J 4 bases; nucleotides not matched to a gene: 6. Complete variable domain (other parts from reference TRBV29-1 and TRBJ2-5): SAVISQKPSRDICQRGTSLTIQCQVDSQVTMMFWYRQQPGQSLTLIATANQGSEATYESGFVIDKFPISRPNLTFSTLTVSNMSPEDSSIYLCSVGLAGGPSETQYFGPGTRLLVL.

This chain joins TRBV6-5 and TRBJ1-5, with 9 nucleotides matching TRBD1. The CDR3 runs to 15 residues. The germline V gene encodes CDR1 MNHEY and CDR2 SVGAGI. Losses at the gene ends were 6 bases for V and 2 bases for J; bases not matched to a gene: 5. CDR3 bases: TGTGCCAGCAGCCAGCGGACAGGGGGCAATCAGCCCCAGCATTTT. Amino acid sequence: CASSQRTGGNQPQHF.

The V gene is TRBV3-1 (or the pseudogene TRBV3-2), the J gene TRBJ1-2, with D unclear. The CDR3 length is 16 residues. V lost 0 bases and J lost 5, with 16 bases in between. The germline gives CDR1 LGHDT, CDR2 YNNKEL (reference sequence). CDR3 residues: CASSQDASRFVYGYTF. DNA for the CDR3: TGTGCCAGCAGCCAAGACGCGTCCAGGTTTGTTTATGGCTACACCTTC.

V usage is TRBV27 and J usage is TRBJ1-1, with D possibly matching TRBD1 (6 bases). V lost 5 bases and J 3 bases, leaving 13 bases between the germline ends. CDR3 length: 14 amino acids. Germline V gene data show CDR1 as MNHEY and CDR2 as SMNVEV (reference sequence). The CDR3 coding sequence is TGTGCCAGCAGTGACCAGGGGTGGGACACTGAAGCTTTCTTT. Encoded protein: CASSDQGWDTEAFF.

Only one count was recorded for this clone. The chain has TRBV7-8 and TRBJ1-3, with no clear D. CDR1 and CDR2 from the germline V gene are SGHVS and FQNEAQ. The V end lost 8 bases, the J end lost 3 bases, and 11 bases lay between the germline ends. The CDR3 runs 13 residues. Here the CDR3 reads CASHPRGGNTIYF. As DNA, the CDR3 is TGTGCCAGCCACCCGAGAGGTGGAAACACCATATATTTT.

This clone was recorded a few times. The chain links TRBV7-8 to TRBJ2-2, with 11 bases fitting TRBD2. Trimming at V came to 7 bases and at J to 1 base, leaving 5 bases not matched to a gene. This CDR3 has 16 amino acids. From germline, CDR1 is SGHVS and CDR2 FQNEAQ. CDR3 loop: CASTASGGRNTGELFF. The CDR3 bases are TGTGCCAGCACCGCTAGCGGGGGGAGGAACACCGGGGAGCTGTTTTTT.

This chain connects TRBV7-9 to TRBJ2-7; 10 positions match TRBD1. CDR1 and CDR2 from the germline V gene are SEHNR and FQNEAQ (reference sequence). CDR3 length equals 14 residues. The V and J ends lost 5 bases and 6 bases, in that order; junction bases with no gene match: 7. CDR3 protein: CASSPRDRGREQYF. In DNA form, the CDR3 reads TGTGCCAGCAGCCCCCGGGACAGGGGACGCGAGCAGTACTTC. The variable domain in full, completed from reference TRBV7-9 and TRBJ2-7, reads DTGVSQNPRHKITKRGQNVTFRCDPISEHNRLYWYRQTLGQGPEFLTYFQNEAQLEKSRLLSDRFSAERPKGSFSTLEIQRTEQGDSAMYLCASSPRDRGREQYFGPGTRLTVT.

This chain connects TRBV28 to TRBJ2-7; 9 nucleotides line up with TRBD1. This CDR3 has 14 amino acids. Trimming cost V 6 bases and J 5 bases; bases outside gene matches: 8. The V gene's germline CDR1 is MDHEN and CDR2 SYDVKM. This CDR3 reads CASSPIGQGNEQYF. In nucleotides, the CDR3 is TGTGCCAGCAGCCCTATTGGACAGGGGAACGAGCAGTACTTC.

A few counts support this clone. This sequence joins TRBV4-1 and TRBJ1-5; 10 nucleotides line up with TRBD1. CDR1 is MGHRA and CDR2 is YSYEKL in the germline V gene. The CDR3 sequence is 16 residues long. The ends lost 4 bases at V and 6 bases at J; junction bases unmatched: 9. Written as DNA, the CDR3 is TGCGCCAGCAGCCCCGGGACAGGGGCCTTCAGTCAGCCCCAGCATTTT. The encoded protein is CASSPGTGAFSQPQHF.